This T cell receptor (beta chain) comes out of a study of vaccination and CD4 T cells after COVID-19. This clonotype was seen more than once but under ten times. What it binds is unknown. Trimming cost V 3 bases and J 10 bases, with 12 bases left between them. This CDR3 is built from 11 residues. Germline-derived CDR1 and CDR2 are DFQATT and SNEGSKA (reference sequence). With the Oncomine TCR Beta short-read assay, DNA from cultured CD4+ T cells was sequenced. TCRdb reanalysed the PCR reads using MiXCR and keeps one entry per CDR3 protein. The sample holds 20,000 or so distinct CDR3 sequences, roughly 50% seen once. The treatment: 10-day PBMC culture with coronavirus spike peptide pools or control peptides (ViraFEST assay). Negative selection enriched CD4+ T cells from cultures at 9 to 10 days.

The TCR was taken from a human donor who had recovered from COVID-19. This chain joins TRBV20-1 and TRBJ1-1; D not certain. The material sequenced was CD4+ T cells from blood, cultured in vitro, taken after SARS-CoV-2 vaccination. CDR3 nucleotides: TGCAGTGCTAGCGGAGGCTTGGGAGCTTTCTTT. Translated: CSASGGLGAFF.